This T cell receptor (beta chain) was observed in a study of graft-versus-host responses after intestinal transplantation. Study-level information: Recipients obtained multivisceral, liver-intestinal, or isolated intestinal transplants. Uniformly, recipients were administered anti-thymocyte globulin induction with subsequent tacrolimus and steroids for about 3 years. Study results and limitations: GvH clone levels peaked in circulation, and this peak was associated with early post-transplant HvG declines.

This clone was detected once. The target antigen is unknown. Germline CDR1 is SGHRS and CDR2 is YFSETQ. This CDR3 comprises 15 residues. Trimming removed 3 bases at V and 0 bases at J, with 13 bases between. Profiled with immunoSEQ multiplex PCR; TCRdb holds only in-frame clones, not every one. Here the sample spans about 120,000 clones, 85% to 95% being singletons. The V call is TRBV5-1, the J call TRBJ2-7; tentatively, D is TRBD2 (6 bases). Sequencing was performed on unstimulated CD4+ T cells sorted from spleen or lymph node cells, taken before intestinal transplant. The receptor's source is a human donor who received an intestinal transplant. The chain's CDR3 is CASSWGTLGSYEQYF. DNA for the CDR3: TGCGCCAGCAGCTGGGGGACTCTAGGCTCCTACGAGCAGTACTTC.